This entry lists 15 T cell receptor beta chains sequenced from one sample in a study of OX40 agonist ivuxolimab in advanced cancers. Libraries were built with the immunoSEQ multiplex PCR assay. TCRdb retrieved this table from immuneACCESS and kept in-frame rearrangements only. Not all clones are present; in checked studies, unresolved V genes account for under half, and no reason is known for the remainder. This sample has about 37,000 clones in its table, and over 80% of those were observed once. The ten top clones hold less than 45% of the sample. This sample comprised CD4+ or CD8+ T cells sorted from blood, obtained in a trial of the OX40 agonist ivuxolimab. The receptors here all came from an adult with an advanced solid tumor such as melanoma, head and neck, liver or kidney cancer.

This chain connects TRBV19 to TRBJ1-3, with no clear D. Germline V CDR1 and CDR2: LNHDA, SQIVND (reference sequence). Trimming stripped 4 bases from V and 1 base from J, with 8 bases between. The CDR3 is 14 amino acids. CDR3 sequence reads: CASSTAHSGNTIYF. The CDR3 region has the DNA TGTGCCAGTAGTACCGCGCATTCTGGAAACACCATATATTTT.

The chain is built from TRBV6-5 and TRBJ1-5; D may be TRBD1 (5 bases). Germline V gene data show CDR1 as MNHEY and CDR2 as SVGAGI. V dropped 6 bases and J dropped 1 base, with 10 bases sitting between them. The CDR3 contains 14 residues. CDR3: CASSPRDSNQPQHF. CDR3 nucleotides: TGTGCCAGCAGCCCCAGGGACAGCAATCAGCCCCAGCATTTT.

This clone is a singleton in its sample. The genes are TRBV19 and TRBJ1-5, with 10 bases fitting TRBD1. This CDR3 has 20 amino acids. Germline V gene lookup returns CDR1 LNHDA and CDR2 SQIVND (reference sequence). V was pared by 3 bases and J by 4 bases, with 18 bases of the junction left unmatched. CDR3 region: CASSIKDSRTGGISNQPQHF. CDR3 nucleotides: TGTGCCAGTAGTATCAAGGATTCCCGGACAGGGGGAATATCAAATCAGCCCCAGCATTTT.

This chain uses TRBV5-4 with TRBJ2-5; 14 nucleotides match TRBD2. This CDR3 is built from 17 residues. The germline V gene has CDR1 SGHNT and CDR2 YYREEE (reference sequence). J lost 5 bases, V lost 4 bases, and 10 bases had no gene match. As DNA, the CDR3 is TGTGCCAGCAGCCGCGCCGGGACTAGCGGGAGTTATGAGACCCAGTACTTC. Translated, it gives CASSRAGTSGSYETQYF.

The CDR3 sequence: CASSPDYLSTDTQYF. In DNA form, the CDR3 reads TGTGCCAGCAGCCCGGACTACCTAAGCACAGATACGCAGTATTTT. This chain joins TRBV7-2 and TRBJ2-3; possible D gene TRBD2, 6 bases. This CDR3 has 15 residues. V was cut by 5 bases and J by 0 bases, with 12 bases left in between. Germline values: CDR1 SGHTA, CDR2 FQGNSA.

By sample share, this clone is medium-sized (0.01 to 0.1%). The same CDR3 arises from other DNA sequences in this sample as well. The chain uses TRBV9 and TRBJ2-1; tentative D call: TRBD1 (5 bases). The CDR3 has 15 residues. Germline CDR1 reads SGDLS; CDR2 reads YYNGEE. With 4 bases removed from V and 0 bases from J, the gap between germline ends came to 11 bases. The chain's CDR3 is CASSFQGNSYNEQFF. Here the CDR3 DNA reads TGTGCCAGCAGCTTCCAGGGAAACTCCTACAATGAGCAGTTCTTC.

This clone was recorded only once. CDR3: CASSFFSFSTGNTIYF. The CDR3 DNA sequence: TGTGCCAGCAGCTTTTTTTCATTCTCGACTGGAAACACCATATATTTT. The gene calls are TRBV13 and TRBJ1-3; no clear D gene. This CDR3 comprises 16 residues. CDR1 is PRHDT and CDR2 is FYEKMQ in the germline V gene (reference sequence). The V and J ends lost 3 bases and 2 bases respectively, with 14 bases between them.

This rearrangement joins TRBV28 to TRBJ1-4; 10 bases map to TRBD1. CDR1 is MDHEN and CDR2 is SYDVKM in the germline V gene. This CDR3 comprises 14 residues. Losses at the gene ends were 6 bases for V and 5 bases for J; bases not matched to a gene: 3. CDR3 DNA: TGTGCCAGCAGGGAGGACAGGGGGAATGAAAAACTGTTTTTT. Translated: CASREDRGNEKLFF.

The chain carries TRBV5-6 and TRBJ2-3; 9 nucleotides agree with TRBD2. Germline loops: CDR1 SGHDT, CDR2 YYEEEE. The CDR3 runs to 15 residues. The J segment lost 1 base and the V segment lost 0 bases, leaving 0 bases of the junction unmatched. This CDR3 reads CASSLVAGGTDTQYF. In DNA form, the CDR3 reads TGTGCCAGCAGCTTGGTAGCGGGGGGCACAGATACGCAGTATTTT.

CDR3 in DNA: TGTGCCAGCAGTTCGTCCGGCGAAGAAAACTATGGCTACACCTTC. Residues: CASSSSGEENYGYTF. The V and J genes are TRBV28 and TRBJ1-2; D unresolved. CDR1 is MDHEN and CDR2 is SYDVKM in the germline V gene. V lost 4 bases to trimming and J lost 2 bases, with 14 bases between them. CDR3 length: 15 residues.

The chain recombines TRBV5-1 with TRBJ2-1; 7 nucleotides line up with TRBD1. The CDR3 extends over 15 amino acids. Germline CDR1 is SGHRS and CDR2 is YFSETQ. The V segment lost 0 bases and the J segment 6 bases; nucleotides outside the gene matches: 6. The CDR3 sequence: CASSLGQGRGNEQFF. CDR3 DNA sequence: TGCGCCAGCAGCTTGGGACAGGGCCGGGGCAATGAGCAGTTCTTC.

The J gene is TRBJ1-3, the V gene TRBV19; 8 positions match TRBD1. Germline V lookup: CDR1 LNHDA, CDR2 SQIVND (reference sequence). The ends lost 6 bases at V and 4 bases at J; junction bases unmatched: 2. CDR3 length equals 13 residues. The CDR3 spells CASSQGAGNTIYF. CDR3 sequence (DNA): TGTGCCAGTAGCCAGGGGGCAGGAAACACCATATATTTT.

J is TRBJ2-7 and V is TRBV7-9; D call uncertain. Trimming cost V 6 bases and J 3 bases, with 18 bases left between them. CDR1 and CDR2 from the germline V gene are SEHNR and FQNEAQ (reference sequence). CDR3 length: 15 residues. CDR3 loop: CASRTVGPDNYEQYF. The CDR3, as DNA: TGTGCCAGCAGAACGGTTGGACCCGATAACTACGAGCAGTACTTC.

This clone occurred once. The J gene is TRBJ2-5, the V gene TRBV5-1; 14 bases fit TRBD2. The V and J ends lost 0 bases and 4 bases, in that order; junction bases with no gene match: 5. The CDR3 consists of 17 residues. CDR1 SGHRS and CDR2 YFSETQ come from the germline V gene. The DNA for the CDR3 is TGCGCCAGCAGCTTGGGACTAGCGGGGGGGCCGCGAGAGACCCAGTACTTC. Translating gives CASSLGLAGGPRETQYF.

The chain carries TRBV14 and TRBJ2-7; D not certain. From germline, CDR1 is SGHDN and CDR2 FVKESK. The CDR3 runs 11 residues. V shed 3 bases and J shed 3 bases, with 3 bases lying between them. The CDR3 DNA follows: TGTGCCAGCAGCCAGGGCTACGAGCAGTACTTC. As protein: CASSQGYEQYF.